What follows describes a single T cell receptor (beta chain). This CDR3 has 15 amino acids. V lost 4 bases and J lost 4; bases outside the gene matches: 4. CDR1 is MNHNY, CDR2 SVGAGI, per germline (reference sequence). The entry originates in a study of blood T cell repertoires in COVID-19. About the research overall: In each case, the material was cDNA or gDNA derived from T cells, B-cell-depleted T cells, or PBMCs.

TCRdb's copy holds only in-frame clones and misses some; the assay was immunoSEQ multiplex PCR. The sample shows some 56,000 clones, roughly 83% of them seen only once. The sample consisted of peripheral blood. This TCR was sampled from a woman aged 80 or older with acute or convalescent COVID-19. The rearrangement joins TRBV6-6 to TRBJ2-2; 9 bases fit TRBD2. Here the CDR3 reads CASSSIAGATGELFF. Written as DNA, the CDR3 is TGTGCCAGCAGTTCAATAGCGGGAGCCACCGGGGAGCTGTTTTTT.